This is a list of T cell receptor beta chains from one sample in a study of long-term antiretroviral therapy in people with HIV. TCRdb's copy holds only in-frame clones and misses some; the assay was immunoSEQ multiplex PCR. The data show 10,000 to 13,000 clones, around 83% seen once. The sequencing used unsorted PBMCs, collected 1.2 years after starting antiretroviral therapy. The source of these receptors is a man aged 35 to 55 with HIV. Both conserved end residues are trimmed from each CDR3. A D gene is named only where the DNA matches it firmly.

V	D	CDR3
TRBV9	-	ASSDRQPPDLRELF
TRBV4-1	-	ASSQDRGNRENYGYT
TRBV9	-	ASSVGGTEAF
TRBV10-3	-	ATSGSSYNEQF
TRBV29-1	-	SVRRRGVGEKLF
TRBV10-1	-	ASSEAGRTDTQY
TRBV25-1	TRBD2	ASSKPGLAADTQY
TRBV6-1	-	ASTLLEGSGGYT
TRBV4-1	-	ASSQMGVSSSSYNEQF
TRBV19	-	ASSIAGNTGELF
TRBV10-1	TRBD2	ASSYSGGAGELF
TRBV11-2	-	ASSLAAGRSYNSPLH
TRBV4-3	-	ASSQDRAGGRGGELF
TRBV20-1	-	SGVFYNEQF
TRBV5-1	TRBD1	ASSQRTGADTGELF
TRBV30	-	AWSWGTTNEKLF
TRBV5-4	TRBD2	ASSASGGAYEQY
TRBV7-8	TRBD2	ASSSLAGVMTTDTQY
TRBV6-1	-	ASSELSSGMGNQPQH
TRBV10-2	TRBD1	ASSEVSGQGNIQY
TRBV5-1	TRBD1	ASSPGTGGGYEQY
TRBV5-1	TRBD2	ASSLASGGGTGELF
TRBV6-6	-	ASRSGESEKLF
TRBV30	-	AWSVRGRVGQPQH
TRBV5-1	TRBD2	ASTATSSADTQY
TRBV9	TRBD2	ASSVASQRGLGIQY
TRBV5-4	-	ASSLEVGAYEQY
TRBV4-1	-	ASSTDKLVREVEAF
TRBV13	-	ASSSPEGRAGREQY